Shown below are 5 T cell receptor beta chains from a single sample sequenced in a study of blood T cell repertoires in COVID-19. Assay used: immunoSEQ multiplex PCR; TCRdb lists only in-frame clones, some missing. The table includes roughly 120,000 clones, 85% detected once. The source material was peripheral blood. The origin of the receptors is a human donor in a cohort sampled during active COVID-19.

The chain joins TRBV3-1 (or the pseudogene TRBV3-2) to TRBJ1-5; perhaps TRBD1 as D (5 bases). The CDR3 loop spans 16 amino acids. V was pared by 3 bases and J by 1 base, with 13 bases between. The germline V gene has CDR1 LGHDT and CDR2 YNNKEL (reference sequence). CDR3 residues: CASSHGFRGSNQPQHF. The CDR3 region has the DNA TGTGCCAGCAGCCACGGCTTTCGGGGGAGCAATCAGCCCCAGCATTTT.

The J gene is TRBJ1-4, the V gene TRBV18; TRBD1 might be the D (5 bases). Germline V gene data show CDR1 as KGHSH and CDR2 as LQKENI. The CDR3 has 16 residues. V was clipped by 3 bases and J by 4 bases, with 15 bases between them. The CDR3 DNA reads TGTGCCAGCTCACCTGATGGGACGGACTATAATGAAAAACTGTTTTTT. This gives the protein CASSPDGTDYNEKLFF.

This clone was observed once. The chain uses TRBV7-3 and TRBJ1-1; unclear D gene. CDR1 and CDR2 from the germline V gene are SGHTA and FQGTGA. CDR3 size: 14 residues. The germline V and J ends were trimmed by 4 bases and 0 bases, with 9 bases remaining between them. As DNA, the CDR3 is TGTGCCAGCAGCTCAAACAGCATGAACACTGAAGCTTTCTTT. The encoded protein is CASSSNSMNTEAFF.

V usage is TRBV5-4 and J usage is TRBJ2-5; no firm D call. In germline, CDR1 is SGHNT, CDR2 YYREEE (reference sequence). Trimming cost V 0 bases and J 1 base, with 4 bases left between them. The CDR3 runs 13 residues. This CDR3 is CASSLGAQETQYF. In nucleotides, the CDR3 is TGTGCCAGCAGCTTGGGGGCCCAAGAGACCCAGTACTTC.

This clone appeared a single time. The CDR3 bases are TGCGCCAGCAGCCAAGATCTTCGCAGGGGCTACACCTTC. As protein: CASSQDLRRGYTF. The V and J genes are TRBV4-3 and TRBJ1-2; D uncertain. This CDR3 region has 13 residues. V gave up 0 bases and J gave up 8 bases, with 10 bases separating them. Germline-derived CDR1 and CDR2 are LGHNA and YSLEER.